These 5 T cell receptor beta chains were sequenced from one sample in a study of a mutant IDH1 vaccine in newly diagnosed glioma. Time point described: baseline, week 1 (first vaccination visit). Treatment: pre-vaccination baseline after standard-of-care therapy. Generated by immunoSEQ multiplex PCR, the TCRdb table keeps only in-frame clones and is missing some. The sample lists approximately 54,000 clones; about four fifths were seen once. Material: PBMCs, obtained from a glioma patient treated with radiotherapy, temozolomide or both. These receptors were taken from a man between 18 and 29 years old with glioma.

This clone was recorded a few times. The rearrangement joins TRBV15 to TRBJ1-1; D gene unclear. CDR1 is LNHNV and CDR2 is YYDKDF in the germline V gene (reference sequence). The V gene lost 5 bases and the J gene lost 1 base, with 20 bases spanning the gap. The CDR3 is made up of 17 amino acids. DNA of the CDR3: TGTGCCACCAGCCCACGACAAGACGTAAACCGGAACACTGAAGCTTTCTTT. Translating gives CATSPRQDVNRNTEAFF.

The chain couples TRBV6-9 to TRBJ1-5; 8 nucleotides agree with TRBD1. The CDR3 spans 17 residues. Germline-derived CDR1 and CDR2 are MNHGY and SVAAGI. V shed 6 bases, J shed 0 bases, and the junction held 10 bases outside the gene matches. The CDR3 here is CASSTRPDRDSNQPQHF. CDR3 nucleotides: TGTGCCAGCAGCACGCGTCCGGACAGGGATAGCAATCAGCCCCAGCATTTT.

This clone appeared once. The chain joins TRBV5-4 to TRBJ2-5; 9 bases map to TRBD2. V gave up 9 bases and J gave up 5 bases; unmatched junction bases: 14. This CDR3 spans 15 amino acids. CDR1 is SGHNT, CDR2 YYREEE, per germline (reference sequence). The CDR3 spells CATYQGVAGVETQYF. CDR3 nucleotides: TGTGCCACCTATCAGGGGGTAGCGGGAGTGGAGACCCAGTACTTC.

The genes are TRBV5-4 and TRBJ2-1, with D perhaps given as TRBD1 or TRBD2 (5 bases each). The CDR3 is made up of 16 amino acids. Germline V gene lookup returns CDR1 SGHNT and CDR2 YYREEE (reference sequence). Trimming removed 4 bases from V and 1 base from J, with 15 bases in between. The CDR3 spells CASSPFVWGSYNEQFF. Written as DNA, the CDR3 is TGTGCCAGCAGCCCCTTCGTTTGGGGGTCCTACAATGAGCAGTTCTTC.

The J gene is TRBJ1-2, the V gene TRBV2; D uncertain. The CDR3 has 12 amino acids. Per germline, CDR1 SNHLY and CDR2 FYNNEI. Trimming pared 3 bases from V and 8 bases from J, leaving 10 bases between. DNA for the CDR3: TGTGCCAGCAGTGAGGAGATGGGGGGCTACACCTTC. The encoded protein is CASSEEMGGYTF.